The clone carrying this TCR beta chain has a count of ten or more. What it binds is not known. Specified time point: sample taken at primary tumor resection. Patients with untreated early-stage non-small cell lung cancer, numbering some 72, were the donors. This sample was taken from a study of spatial heterogeneity in lung cancer. Study as a whole: In tumor regions, TCR transcript counts tracked strongly with a T cell module score from matched bulk RNA-seq. Whole-study results and caveats: Tumor mutation counts were tracked by expanded intratumoral alpha and beta TCR counts.

Every individual TCR cDNA molecule carried its own unique molecular identifier, which allowed correction of PCR and sequencing errors. One entry per CDR3 protein, called by TCRdb with MiXCR from the 5' RACE reads. Seen here are about 21,000 distinct CDR3 sequences, approximately 2.8% observed once, and the top ten hold around 8%. The specimen comprised lung tumor tissue, sampled at surgery. The sequence was collected from a male donor with early-stage non-small cell lung cancer.

The CDR3 bases are TGTGCCAGCAGCCAATTCGGTTTTGACAGGCCCTATGGCTACACCTTC. This codes for CASSQFGFDRPYGYTF. The gene calls are TRBV14 and TRBJ1-2; tentatively, D is TRBD1 (6 bases). The germline V and J ends were trimmed by 2 bases and 4 bases, with 17 bases remaining between them. This CDR3 comprises 16 residues. CDR1 and CDR2 (germline): SGHDN, FVKESK.